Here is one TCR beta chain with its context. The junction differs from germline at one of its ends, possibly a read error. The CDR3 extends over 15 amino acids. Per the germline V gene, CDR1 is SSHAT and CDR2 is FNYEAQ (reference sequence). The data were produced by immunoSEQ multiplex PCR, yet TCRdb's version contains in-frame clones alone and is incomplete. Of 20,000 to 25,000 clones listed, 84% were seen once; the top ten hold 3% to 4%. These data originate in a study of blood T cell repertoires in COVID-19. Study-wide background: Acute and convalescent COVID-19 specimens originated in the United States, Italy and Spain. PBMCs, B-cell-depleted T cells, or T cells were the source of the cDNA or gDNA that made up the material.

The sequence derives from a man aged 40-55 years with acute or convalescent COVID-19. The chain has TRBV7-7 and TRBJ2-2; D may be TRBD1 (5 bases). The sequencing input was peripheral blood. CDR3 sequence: CASSRTLLNTGELFF. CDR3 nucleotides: TGTGCTAGCAGCCGGACACTCTTGAACACCGGGGAGCTGTTTTTT.